Listed below are T cell receptor beta chains from one sample, sequenced in a study of post-analysis software for immune sequencing data. TCRdb reprocessed the PCR reads with MiXCR, giving one entry per CDR3 protein. The sample lists roughly 800,000 distinct CDR3 sequences; about 27% were seen once. Sequencing was performed on blood. These receptors came from a girl aged 10-17 years with multiple sclerosis. Each CDR3 is given with its conserved first and last residue. Each record gives: J gene, clone size, V gene, D gene, CDR3 protein, CDR3 DNA. A D gene is named only where the DNA matches it firmly. Not all rows give a size; the values are once, few, many and, for expanded clones, a class.

J gene: TRBJ2-7
clone size: few
V gene: TRBV25-1
D gene: NA
CDR3 protein: CASGHWTYEQYF
CDR3 DNA: TGTGCCAGCGGACATTGGACCTACGAGCAGTACTTC

J gene: TRBJ2-2
clone size: NA
V gene: TRBV5-1
D gene: NA
CDR3 protein: CASSLEGPAGNTGELFF
CDR3 DNA: TGCGCCAGCAGCTTGGAGGGTCCAGCGGGGAACACCGGGGAGCTGTTTTTT

J gene: TRBJ2-3
clone size: NA
V gene: TRBV29-1
D gene: NA
CDR3 protein: CSGLNRDRTDTQYF
CDR3 DNA: TGCAGCGGTCTAAACAGGGACCGCACAGATACGCAGTATTTT

J gene: TRBJ2-5
clone size: few
V gene: TRBV6-5
D gene: TRBD2
CDR3 protein: CASSYSIAGLRETQYF
CDR3 DNA: TGTGCCAGCAGTTATTCCATAGCGGGATTGCGGGAGACCCAGTACTTC

J gene: TRBJ2-7
clone size: once
V gene: TRBV11-2
D gene: TRBD2
CDR3 protein: CASSPQGGWEGRYEQYF
CDR3 DNA: TGTGCCAGCAGTCCACAAGGAGGGTGGGAGGGCCGGTACGAGCAGTACTTC

J gene: TRBJ2-4
clone size: NA
V gene: TRBV27
D gene: TRBD2
CDR3 protein: CASSLYSAGVGIQYF
CDR3 DNA: TGTGCCAGCAGTTTATATAGTGCGGGAGTGGGCATTCAGTACTTC

J gene: TRBJ1-5
clone size: many
V gene: TRBV12-3/TRBV12-4
D gene: TRBD1
CDR3 protein: CASSPRTGFKPQHF
CDR3 DNA: TGTGCCAGCAGTCCCAGGACAGGGTTTAAGCCCCAGCATTTT

J gene: TRBJ1-5
clone size: NA
V gene: TRBV2
D gene: NA
CDR3 protein: CASKVQSNQPQHF
CDR3 DNA: TGTGCCAGCAAGGTACAGAGCAATCAGCCCCAGCATTTT

J gene: TRBJ2-4
clone size: few
V gene: TRBV3-1
D gene: NA
CDR3 protein: CASSQDWADIQYF
CDR3 DNA: TGTGCCAGCAGCCAAGATTGGGCGGACATTCAGTACTTC

J gene: TRBJ2-7
clone size: many
V gene: TRBV7-2
D gene: NA
CDR3 protein: CASRPRADSYEQYF
CDR3 DNA: TGTGCCAGCAGACCCAGGGCGGACTCCTACGAGCAGTACTTC

J gene: TRBJ2-4
clone size: few
V gene: TRBV20-1
D gene: TRBD1
CDR3 protein: CSTTGVAKNIQYF
CDR3 DNA: TGCAGTACAACAGGGGTAGCCAAAAACATTCAGTACTTC

J gene: TRBJ2-3
clone size: NA
V gene: TRBV6-1
D gene: TRBD1
CDR3 protein: CASSEDPGGATQYF
CDR3 DNA: TGTGCCAGCAGTGAAGACCCAGGGGGCGCGACGCAGTATTTT

J gene: TRBJ2-3
clone size: few
V gene: TRBV6-5
D gene: NA
CDR3 protein: CAAGWGTDTQYF
CDR3 DNA: TGTGCCGCAGGGTGGGGCACAGATACGCAGTATTTT

J gene: TRBJ2-7
clone size: many
V gene: TRBV6-4
D gene: NA
CDR3 protein: CASRGSLWMGYEQYF
CDR3 DNA: TGTGCCAGCAGAGGCTCCCTGTGGATGGGATACGAGCAGTACTTC

J gene: TRBJ1-5
clone size: NA
V gene: TRBV12-3/TRBV12-4
D gene: NA
CDR3 protein: CASSLRDGNQPQHF
CDR3 DNA: TGTGCCAGCAGTTTAAGGGACGGCAATCAGCCCCAGCATTTT

J gene: TRBJ2-1
clone size: NA
V gene: TRBV7-2
D gene: NA
CDR3 protein: CASRSGQFEQFF
CDR3 DNA: TGTGCCAGCAGATCCGGACAGTTTGAACAGTTCTTC

J gene: TRBJ1-5
clone size: few
V gene: TRBV7-9
D gene: NA
CDR3 protein: CASSPPGALGQPQHF
CDR3 DNA: TGTGCCAGCAGCCCCCCGGGGGCGCTCGGTCAGCCCCAGCATTTT

J gene: TRBJ2-5
clone size: few
V gene: TRBV9
D gene: TRBD2
CDR3 protein: CASSGGLEETQYF
CDR3 DNA: TGTGCCAGCAGCGGGGGACTAGAAGAGACCCAGTACTTC

J gene: TRBJ2-2
clone size: NA
V gene: TRBV6-1
D gene: NA
CDR3 protein: CASTKVDFWGTGELFF
CDR3 DNA: TGTGCCAGCACTAAAGTTGATTTTTGGGGCACCGGGGAGCTGTTTTTT

J gene: TRBJ2-1
clone size: many
V gene: TRBV7-2
D gene: TRBD1
CDR3 protein: CASSPRGQGQSYNEQFF
CDR3 DNA: TGTGCCAGCAGCCCAAGGGGACAGGGTCAGTCCTACAATGAGCAGTTCTTC

J gene: TRBJ2-1
clone size: few
V gene: TRBV20-1
D gene: NA
CDR3 protein: CSASFPQGGLIDNEQFF
CDR3 DNA: TGCAGTGCTAGTTTTCCGCAGGGTGGTTTAATTGACAATGAGCAGTTCTTC

J gene: TRBJ1-6
clone size: NA
V gene: TRBV7-9
D gene: NA
CDR3 protein: CASSLLRSPLHF
CDR3 DNA: TGTGCCAGCAGCTTATTACGCTCACCCCTCCACTTT

J gene: TRBJ2-5
clone size: many
V gene: TRBV12-3/TRBV12-4
D gene: TRBD1
CDR3 protein: CASSRDRGQQETQYF
CDR3 DNA: TGTGCCAGCAGCCGCGACAGGGGCCAGCAAGAGACCCAGTACTTC

J gene: TRBJ2-5
clone size: few
V gene: TRBV11-2
D gene: TRBD1
CDR3 protein: CASGSGTGVETQYF
CDR3 DNA: TGTGCCAGCGGGAGTGGGACAGGGGTAGAGACCCAGTACTTC

J gene: TRBJ2-7
clone size: NA
V gene: TRBV20-1
D gene: NA
CDR3 protein: CSATVVRFDEQYF
CDR3 DNA: TGCAGTGCTACGGTGGTACGGTTCGACGAGCAGTACTTC

J gene: TRBJ1-1
clone size: few
V gene: TRBV20-1
D gene: TRBD1
CDR3 protein: CSARGQGALSTEAFF
CDR3 DNA: TGCAGTGCTAGAGGGCAGGGGGCGCTTAGCACTGAAGCTTTCTTT

J gene: TRBJ1-6
clone size: NA
V gene: TRBV12-3/TRBV12-4
D gene: NA
CDR3 protein: CASSFAESSSPLHF
CDR3 DNA: TGTGCCAGCAGTTTCGCAGAGTCAAGCTCACCCCTCCACTTT

J gene: TRBJ2-5
clone size: NA
V gene: TRBV5-6
D gene: TRBD1
CDR3 protein: CASSLPGTVQETQYF
CDR3 DNA: TGTGCCAGCAGCCTACCCGGGACAGTACAAGAGACCCAGTACTTC